This T cell receptor (beta chain) was recorded in a study of cytomegalovirus exposure and HLA in healthy donors. Study results and caveats: Reports indicated that the classifier achieved high specificity and sensitivity in diagnosing cytomegalovirus status. Productive status was seen about 87% or about 30% of the time for most TCR beta V segments in an earlier analysis.

60 Vbeta and 13 Jbeta primers were used in PCR. Libraries were prepared by immunoSEQ multiplex PCR; TCRdb keeps only in-frame clonotypes and omits some of them. The sample has roughly 150,000 clones, about four fifths seen once; the top ten hold more than 2.5%. A remark on this clone: Antigen specificity is unknown.

V shed 0 bases and J shed 5 bases, with 4 bases lying between them. In germline, CDR1 is SGHTA, CDR2 FQGTGA. CDR3 length: 13 amino acids. The receptor was isolated from a male donor in good health and CMV-seronegative. V is TRBV7-3 and J is TRBJ1-4; no reliable D call. The sample comprised PBMCs. CDR3 protein: CASSLTRNEKLFF. For the CDR3, the DNA is TGTGCCAGCAGCTTAACCAGAAATGAAAAACTGTTTTTT.